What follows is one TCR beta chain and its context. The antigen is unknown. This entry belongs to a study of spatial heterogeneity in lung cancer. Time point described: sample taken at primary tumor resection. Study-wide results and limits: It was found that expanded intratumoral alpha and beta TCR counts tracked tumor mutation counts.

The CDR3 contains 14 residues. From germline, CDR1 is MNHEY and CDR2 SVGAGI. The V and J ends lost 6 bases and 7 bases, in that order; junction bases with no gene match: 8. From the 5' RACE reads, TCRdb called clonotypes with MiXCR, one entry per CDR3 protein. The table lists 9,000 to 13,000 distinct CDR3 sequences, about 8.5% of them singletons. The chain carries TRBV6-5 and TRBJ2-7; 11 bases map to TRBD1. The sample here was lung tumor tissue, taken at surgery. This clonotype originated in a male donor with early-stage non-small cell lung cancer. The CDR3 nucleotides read TGTGCCAGCAGGAGAGGACAGGGGGCGGGAGAGCAGTACTTC. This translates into CASRRGQGAGEQYF.